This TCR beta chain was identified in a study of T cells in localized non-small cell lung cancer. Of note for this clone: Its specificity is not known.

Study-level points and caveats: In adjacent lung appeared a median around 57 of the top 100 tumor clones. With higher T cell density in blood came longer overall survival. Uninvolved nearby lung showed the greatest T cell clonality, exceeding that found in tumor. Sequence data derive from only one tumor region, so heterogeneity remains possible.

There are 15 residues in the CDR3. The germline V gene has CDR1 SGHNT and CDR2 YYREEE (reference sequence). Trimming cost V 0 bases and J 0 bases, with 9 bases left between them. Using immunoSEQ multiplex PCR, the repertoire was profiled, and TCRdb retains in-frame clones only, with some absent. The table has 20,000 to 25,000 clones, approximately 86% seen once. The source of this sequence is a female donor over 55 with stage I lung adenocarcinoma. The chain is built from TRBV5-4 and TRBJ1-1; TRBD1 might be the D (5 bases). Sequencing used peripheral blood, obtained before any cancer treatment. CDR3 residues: CASSLDRLMNTEAFF. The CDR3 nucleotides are TGTGCCAGCAGCTTGGACAGGCTGATGAACACTGAAGCTTTCTTT.